This T cell receptor beta chain was documented in a study of blood T cell repertoires in COVID-19. Study-level background: COVID-19 samples, acute and convalescent, were from the United States, Italy and Spain. PBMCs, B-cell-depleted T cells, or T cells were the source of the cDNA or gDNA that made up the material.

Original methodology: Amplifying reference gene primers gave estimates of nucleated cell counts. TCRdb keeps only in-frame clones here, not all; method: immunoSEQ multiplex PCR. V and J calls and clone size are as listed in that table; D and trimming were resolved from the DNA. This sample has 250,000 to 400,000 clones; 88% occur once, and the top ten carry 1.6%. The V segment lost 1 base and the J segment 2 bases; nucleotides outside the gene matches: 11. The CDR3 contains 17 residues. Per the germline V gene, CDR1 is SGHDT and CDR2 is YYEEEE. This clone came up a few times. The gene calls are TRBV5-6 and TRBJ1-2; 7 bases line up with TRBD1. This clonotype was obtained from a woman between 25 and 40 years old with COVID-19, enrolled during active disease. Sequencing was carried out using peripheral blood. The CDR3 loop is CASSLYRGPLTNYGYTF. CDR3 sequence (DNA): TGTGCCAGCAGCTTGTATAGGGGGCCTTTGACGAACTATGGCTACACCTTC.